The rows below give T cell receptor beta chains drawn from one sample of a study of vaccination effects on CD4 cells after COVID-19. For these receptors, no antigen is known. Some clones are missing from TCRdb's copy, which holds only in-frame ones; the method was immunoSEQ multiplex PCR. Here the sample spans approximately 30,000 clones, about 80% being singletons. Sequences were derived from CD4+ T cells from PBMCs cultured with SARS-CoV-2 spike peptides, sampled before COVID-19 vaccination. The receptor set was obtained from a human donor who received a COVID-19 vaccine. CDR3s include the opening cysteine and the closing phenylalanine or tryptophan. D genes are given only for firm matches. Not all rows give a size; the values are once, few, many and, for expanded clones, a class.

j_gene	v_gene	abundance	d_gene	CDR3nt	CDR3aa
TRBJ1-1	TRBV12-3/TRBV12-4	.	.	TGTGCCAGCAGTTACGTAAGGGTCGCTGAAGCTTTCTTT	CASSYVRVAEAFF
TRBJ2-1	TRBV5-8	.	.	TGTGCCAGCAGCCCGGGAAGAACCTTAACCTACAATGAGCAGTTCTTC	CASSPGRTLTYNEQFF
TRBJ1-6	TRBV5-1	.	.	TGCGCCAGCAGCTTGCAGGAGAATTCACCCCTCCACTTT	CASSLQENSPLHF
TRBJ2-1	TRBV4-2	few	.	TGTGCCAGCAGCCGAGGGGAGGCTGAGCAGTTCTTC	CASSRGEAEQFF
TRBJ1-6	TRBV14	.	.	TGTGCCAGCAGCCCAATTCCGAATTCACCCCTCCACTTT	CASSPIPNSPLHF
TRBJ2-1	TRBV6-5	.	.	TGTGCCAGCAGGACCAATAACGGCAATGAGCAGTTCTTC	CASRTNNGNEQFF
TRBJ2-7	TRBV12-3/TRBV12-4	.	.	TGTGCCAGCAGTTTAGGGAGTATCTACGAGCAGTACTTC	CASSLGSIYEQYF
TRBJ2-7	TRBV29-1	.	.	TGCAGCGTTGAGGACAGCCTCTACGAGCAGTACTTC	CSVEDSLYEQYF
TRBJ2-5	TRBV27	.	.	TGTGCCAGCAGCCTAGGACTCCAAGAGACCCAGTACTTC	CASSLGLQETQYF
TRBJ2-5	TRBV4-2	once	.	TGTGCCAGCAGCCAATCCCTGAACGTAGCGGAGACCCAGTACTTC	CASSQSLNVAETQYF
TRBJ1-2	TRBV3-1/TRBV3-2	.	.	TGTGCCAGCAGCCCAGGGAATAATGGCTACACCTTC	CASSPGNNGYTF
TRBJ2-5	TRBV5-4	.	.	TGTGCCAGCAGAGCCGGGACCAAAGAGACCCAGTACTTC	CASRAGTKETQYF
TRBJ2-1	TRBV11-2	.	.	TGTGCCAGCAGCTTAGCGCCAAGCTCCTACAATGAGCAGTTCTTC	CASSLAPSSYNEQFF
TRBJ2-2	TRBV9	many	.	TGTGCCAGCAGCGAGCAGACAACCAACACCGGGGAGCTGTTTTTT	CASSEQTTNTGELFF
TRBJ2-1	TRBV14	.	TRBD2	TGTGCCAGCAGCCGCCCTAGACTAGCGGGAGTAAATGAGCAGTTCTTC	CASSRPRLAGVNEQFF
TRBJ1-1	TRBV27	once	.	TGTGCCAGCTCGGCCCGGGGCAGGGTGATTTTGCCTGAAGCTTTCTTT	CASSARGRVILPEAFF
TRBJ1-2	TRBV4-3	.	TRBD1	TGCGCCAGCAGCCAAGATTTCAGACAGGGGGATTATGGCTACACCTTC	CASSQDFRQGDYGYTF
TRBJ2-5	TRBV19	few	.	TGTGCCAGTAGTATTACGAGAGAGACCCAGTACTTC	CASSITRETQYF
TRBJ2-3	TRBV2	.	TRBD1	TGTGCCAGCAGTGAAATAGGGACAGGGTGGGCAGATACGCAGTATTTT	CASSEIGTGWADTQYF
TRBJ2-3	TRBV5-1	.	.	TGCGCCAGCAGCCAGGTGGCAGGGGCCGCTAGCACAGATACGCAGTATTTT	CASSQVAGAASTDTQYF
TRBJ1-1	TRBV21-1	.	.	TGTGCCAGCACCAAAGCCCCACGGGAGAAGTTGAACACTGAAGCTTTCTTT	CASTKAPREKLNTEAFF
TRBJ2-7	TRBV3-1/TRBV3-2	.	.	TGTGCCAGCAGCCCACCCGGGAGATCCTACGAGCAGTACTTC	CASSPPGRSYEQYF
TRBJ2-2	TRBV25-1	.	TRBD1	TGTGCCAGCAGTGCACACACAGGGGGCGCGGCGAACACCGGGGAGCTGTTTTTT	CASSAHTGGAANTGELFF
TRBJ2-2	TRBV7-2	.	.	TGTGCCAGCAGCTTAGCGGGGGGGCTCACCGGGGAGCTGTTTTTT	CASSLAGGLTGELFF
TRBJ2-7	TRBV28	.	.	TGTGCCAGCACCTCCGAGGCGGGTTCCGGAGAGCAGTACTTC	CASTSEAGSGEQYF
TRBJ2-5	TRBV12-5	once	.	TGTGCTAGTGGCGCCTCCCAAGAGACCCAGTACTTC	CASGASQETQYF
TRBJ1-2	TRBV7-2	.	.	TGTGCCAGCAGCTTATCCCGGCGGGAGGGCTACACCTTC	CASSLSRREGYTF
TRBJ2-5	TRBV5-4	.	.	TGTGCCAGCAGCTTGACAGCGGATCAAGAGACCCAGTACTTC	CASSLTADQETQYF
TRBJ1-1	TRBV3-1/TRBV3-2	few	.	TGTGCCAGCAGCCATTCGGGGGCCGGGGAAGCTTTCTTT	CASSHSGAGEAFF
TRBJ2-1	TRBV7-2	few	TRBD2	TGTGCCAGCAGCTTATTAAGTTGGGCGGGGGGGCCTGAGTATGAGCAGTTCTTC	CASSLLSWAGGPEYEQFF
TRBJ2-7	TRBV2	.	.	TGTGCCAGCAGTCAGGGACCGACCTACGAGCAGTACTTC	CASSQGPTYEQYF
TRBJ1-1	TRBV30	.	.	TGTGCCTGGAAACAGGGAGGTTTCGCTTTCTTT	CAWKQGGFAFF
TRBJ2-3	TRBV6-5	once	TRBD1	TGTGCCAGCAGAAGACAGGGTACGCAGTATTTT	CASRRQGTQYF
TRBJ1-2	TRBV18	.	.	TGTGCCAGCTCACCCACAGGGTACGACTATGGCTACACCTTC	CASSPTGYDYGYTF
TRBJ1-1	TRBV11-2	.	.	TGTGCCAGCAGTCGGTCAACCGACAGGATGAACACTGAAGCTTTCTTT	CASSRSTDRMNTEAFF
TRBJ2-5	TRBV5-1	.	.	TGCGCCAGCAGCCCGGGTGCCAACTGGGAGACCCAGTACTTC	CASSPGANWETQYF
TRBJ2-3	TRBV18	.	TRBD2	TGTGCCAGCTCACCAAGCGGGGGGATGTTAGATACGCAGTATTTT	CASSPSGGMLDTQYF
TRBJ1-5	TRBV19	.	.	TGTGCCAGTTGGAGGCAGGGACAAGGGCCCCAGCATTTT	CASWRQGQGPQHF
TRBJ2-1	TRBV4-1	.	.	TGCGCCAGCAGCCAAGGATTGGCGAGGCGGGGTCAATCCTACAATGAGCAGTTCTTC	CASSQGLARRGQSYNEQFF
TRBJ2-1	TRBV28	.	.	TGTGCCAGCAGTTTACCCAGGGAGGTGACTAATGAGCAGTTCTTC	CASSLPREVTNEQFF
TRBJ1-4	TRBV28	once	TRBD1	TGTGCCAGCACCCCGGGACAGGGGGTTCGACTAAATGAAAAACTGTTTTTT	CASTPGQGVRLNEKLFF
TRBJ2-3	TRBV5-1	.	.	TGCGCCAGCAGCTTGGCGGGCAGGGTTACAGATACGCAGTATTTT	CASSLAGRVTDTQYF
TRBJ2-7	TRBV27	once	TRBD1	TGTGCCAGCAGTTTATATTCCGGGACAGGGGCCTACGAGCAGTACTTC	CASSLYSGTGAYEQYF
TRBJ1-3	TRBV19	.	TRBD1	TGTGCCAGTTCCCTGACAGGGCTCTCTGGAAACACCATATATTTT	CASSLTGLSGNTIYF
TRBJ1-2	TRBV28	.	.	TGTGCCAGCAGTTTAGTAGGGCGCAGCTACACCTTC	CASSLVGRSYTF
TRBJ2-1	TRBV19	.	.	TGTGCCAGTAGTATCGGAGGGGGGGCTCGGGAGCAGTTCTTC	CASSIGGGAREQFF
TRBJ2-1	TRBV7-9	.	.	TGTGCCAGCAGCTTAGCCTCGGGGCTCAGTGAGCAGTTCTTC	CASSLASGLSEQFF
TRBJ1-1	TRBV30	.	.	TGTGCCTCCATGAGGACAGTGAACACTGAAGCTTTCTTT	CASMRTVNTEAFF
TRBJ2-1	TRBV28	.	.	TGTGCCAGCACAGGGGTCTACAATGAGCAGTTCTTC	CASTGVYNEQFF
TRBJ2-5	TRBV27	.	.	TGTCCTCCCTCTGGCCAAGAGACCCAGTACTTC	CPPSGQETQYF
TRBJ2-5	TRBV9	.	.	TGTGCCAGCAGCGTAGACCGGGGCGTGCAGACCCAGTACTTC	CASSVDRGVQTQYF
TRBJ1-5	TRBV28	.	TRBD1	TGTGCCAGCAGTTTAAGATGGTGGGGACAGCCAGAGGACAATCAGCCCCAGCATTTT	CASSLRWWGQPEDNQPQHF
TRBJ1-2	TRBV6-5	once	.	TGTGCCAGCAGTTACACCACAGGGATTAACTATGGCTACACCTTC	CASSYTTGINYGYTF
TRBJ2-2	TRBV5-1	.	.	TGCGCCAGCAGCTTGGCGTGGGCGGGGACCGGGGAGCTGTTTTTT	CASSLAWAGTGELFF
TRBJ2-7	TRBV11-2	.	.	TGTGCCAGCAGTTTATCCCGGGGCCCCGTGAACGAGCAGTACTTC	CASSLSRGPVNEQYF